The rows below give T cell receptor beta chains drawn from one sample of a study of blood T cell repertoires in COVID-19. TCRdb's table, derived via immunoSEQ multiplex PCR, lists solely in-frame clones and lacks some. The data contain 28,000 or so clones, 90% of them seen just once; the ten biggest clones take up about 11%. The material sequenced was peripheral blood. The receptors here all came from a man aged 70-80 years with acute or convalescent COVID-19. Both conserved end residues are part of each CDR3. Not every row has a clone size; where given, it reads once, few, many or a size class.

CDR3 protein: CASTSPQGDYGYTF; J gene: TRBJ1-2; clone size: .; V gene: TRBV6-5
CDR3 protein: CASSHWTSGSDEQYF; J gene: TRBJ2-7; clone size: .; V gene: TRBV11-2
CDR3 protein: CASSAGQGFGYTF; J gene: TRBJ1-2; clone size: .; V gene: TRBV12-3/TRBV12-4
CDR3 protein: CASSLNGVTSPLHF; J gene: TRBJ1-6; clone size: .; V gene: TRBV7-8
CDR3 protein: CASSTTGSGELFF; J gene: TRBJ2-2; clone size: .; V gene: TRBV19
CDR3 protein: CAISAGVSTDTQYF; J gene: TRBJ2-3; clone size: .; V gene: TRBV10-3
CDR3 protein: CSVGYPEGSEAFF; J gene: TRBJ1-1; clone size: .; V gene: TRBV29-1
CDR3 protein: CASSLADRGGYEQYF; J gene: TRBJ2-7; clone size: .; V gene: TRBV5-6
CDR3 protein: CASSPTGGATNEKLFF; J gene: TRBJ1-4; clone size: .; V gene: TRBV3-1/TRBV3-2
CDR3 protein: CSVDRRGVNEQFF; J gene: TRBJ2-1; clone size: .; V gene: TRBV29-1
CDR3 protein: CASSLGGLAGDNEQFF; J gene: TRBJ2-1; clone size: once; V gene: TRBV5-4
CDR3 protein: CAISGGRGGVQETQYF; J gene: TRBJ2-5; clone size: .; V gene: TRBV10-3
CDR3 protein: CASTTVDGLYSNQPQHF; J gene: TRBJ1-5; clone size: once; V gene: TRBV19
CDR3 protein: CASSLGTIDTGELFF; J gene: TRBJ2-2; clone size: .; V gene: TRBV7-9
CDR3 protein: CASSQVSSGVEDIQYF; J gene: TRBJ2-4; clone size: .; V gene: TRBV4-2
CDR3 protein: CASSYDRGPSFEQYF; J gene: TRBJ2-7; clone size: .; V gene: TRBV7-3
CDR3 protein: CASSAEFYEQYF; J gene: TRBJ2-7; clone size: .; V gene: TRBV6-4
CDR3 protein: CASSPRFGREGADTQYF; J gene: TRBJ2-3; clone size: .; V gene: TRBV14
CDR3 protein: CASDPGLGCTF; J gene: TRBJ1-2; clone size: .; V gene: TRBV2
CDR3 protein: CASSVGDRNTEAFF; J gene: TRBJ1-1; clone size: .; V gene: TRBV9
CDR3 protein: CSVDGQQNTGELFF; J gene: TRBJ2-2; clone size: few; V gene: TRBV29-1
CDR3 protein: CASSLRREKSYEQYF; J gene: TRBJ2-7; clone size: .; V gene: TRBV27
CDR3 protein: CASSPGGYEQYF; J gene: TRBJ2-7; clone size: .; V gene: TRBV12-3/TRBV12-4
CDR3 protein: CASSLRETQYF; J gene: TRBJ2-5; clone size: .; V gene: TRBV5-6
CDR3 protein: CASSWGTGIYNEQFF; J gene: TRBJ2-1; clone size: .; V gene: TRBV7-9
CDR3 protein: CASSPLAEALYGYTF; J gene: TRBJ1-2; clone size: .; V gene: TRBV18
CDR3 protein: CASSPFMGELNEQFF; J gene: TRBJ2-1; clone size: .; V gene: TRBV3-1/TRBV3-2
CDR3 protein: CASSQEPPGLESPLHF; J gene: TRBJ1-6; clone size: .; V gene: TRBV4-3
CDR3 protein: CASRETSGGFYNEQFF; J gene: TRBJ2-1; clone size: .; V gene: TRBV5-1